Presented here are 20 T cell receptor beta chains from one specimen sequenced in a study of CXCR3-negative and CXCR3-positive naive CD8 T cells. TRB cDNA was prepared as libraries by UMI-labeled 5' RACE. From the 5' RACE reads, TCRdb lists one entry per CDR3 protein and no DNA. With 60,000 or so distinct CDR3 sequences in the sample, the ten largest clones hold roughly 19%. Input material: memory CD8+ T cells from blood. These receptors were taken from a human donor in good health. Some clones in this sample may be carry-over from other donors' samples.

This chain joins TRBV6-5 and TRBJ1-5. This CDR3 is 13 amino acids long. CDR1 is MNHEY, CDR2 SVGAGI, per germline. This chain's CDR3 is CASSVYSNQPQHF.

V is TRBV6-4 and J is TRBJ1-1; no DNA is available, so the TRBD1 call from TCRdb remains unchecked. Germline V gene sequence: CDR1 MRHNA, CDR2 SNTAGT. This CDR3 contains 16 residues. The CDR3 sequence is CASSDSPGQGRVEAFF.

The V gene is TRBV7-6, the J gene TRBJ2-1; checking the TCRdb D call of TRBD2 is not possible without DNA. Germline V lookup: CDR1 SGHVS, CDR2 FNYEAQ. CDR3 length equals 19 residues. CDR3 region: CASSIPRSSGGPSYNEQFF.

The chain employs TRBV6-5 and TRBJ2-1; TCRdb designates TRBD1, a call that cannot be tested without DNA. Germline lookup yields CDR1 MNHEY and CDR2 SVGAGI. The CDR3 runs 16 residues. The CDR3 is CASSYSRVDSYNEQFF.

V gene TRBV10-3 combines with J gene TRBJ1-5. Germline V gene data show CDR1 as ENHRY and CDR2 as SYGVKD. This CDR3 has 13 amino acids. CDR3 region: CAIGREEGQPQHF.

The gene calls are TRBV7-3 and TRBJ2-3; lacking DNA, the TRBD1 call made by TCRdb goes unchecked. CDR3 length equals 15 residues. CDR1 is SGHTA and CDR2 is FQGTGA in the germline V gene. Here the CDR3 reads CASNFTGAMTDTQYF.

The chain combines TRBV11-2 with TRBJ2-7; the TRBD1 assignment by TCRdb is unverifiable without DNA. The CDR3 is 15 residues long. Germline V gene data show CDR1 as SGHAT and CDR2 as FQNNGV. The CDR3 is CASSLQQGARGEQYF.

This clonotype is medium-sized by frequency. V usage is TRBV12-3 or TRBV12-4 and J usage is TRBJ1-2. This CDR3 comprises 15 residues. The CDR3 region is CASSPPSSANYGYTF.

The rearrangement links TRBV7-2 to TRBJ2-3; no DNA is available, so the TRBD1 call from TCRdb remains unchecked. CDR3 length equals 13 residues. CDR1 and CDR2 (germline): SGHTA, FQGNSA. CDR3 residues: CASSGPPRDTQYF.

CDR3 in amino acids: CASSSLDTQYF. The chain couples TRBV28 to TRBJ2-3; TCRdb names TRBD2, which stays unverified in the absence of DNA. The germline V gene encodes CDR1 MDHEN and CDR2 SYDVKM. The CDR3 is made up of 11 amino acids.

The genes are TRBV12-5 and TRBJ2-2; TCRdb selects TRBD1, and the lack of DNA leaves this call unchecked. The CDR3 runs 16 residues. From germline, CDR1 is LGHNT and CDR2 FRNRAP. Here the CDR3 reads CASGLTTGWDTGELFF.

The chain has TRBV7-2 and TRBJ1-5; absent DNA, TCRdb's TRBD1 call cannot be checked. The V gene's germline CDR1 is SGHTA and CDR2 FQGNSA. This CDR3 has 16 residues. The CDR3 is CASSLDGTGGAMAQHF.

This chain joins TRBV7-9 and TRBJ2-1; TCRdb selects TRBD1, and the lack of DNA leaves this call unchecked. Germline CDR1 SEHNR, CDR2 FQNEAQ (reference sequence). CDR3 length: 17 residues. The CDR3 sequence: CASSLGGGLSSYNEQFF.

V and J are TRBV28 and TRBJ2-1. Germline V gene data show CDR1 as MDHEN and CDR2 as SYDVKM. CDR3 length equals 16 residues. The CDR3 region is CASSFLEGSSYNEQFF.

This CDR3 is CASSLEGNSYEQYF. The chain is built from TRBV11-3 and TRBJ2-7. The CDR3 totals 14 residues. The V gene's germline CDR1 is SGHNT and CDR2 YENEEA.

The chain employs TRBV19 and TRBJ1-1; TCRdb lists TRBD1, though no DNA is available to test this call. Germline V gene data show CDR1 as LNHDA and CDR2 as SQIVND (reference sequence). The CDR3 is 16 amino acids. The chain's CDR3 is CASSMYGVTGATEAFF.

The V and J genes are TRBV5-5 and TRBJ2-3; without DNA, the TCRdb call of TRBD1 cannot be checked. CDR1 SGHKS and CDR2 YYEKEE come from the germline V gene (reference sequence). The CDR3 covers 17 residues. CDR3 in amino acids: CASIPMVGGSDTDTQYF.

The J gene is TRBJ2-1, the V gene TRBV7-3; TCRdb's D call, TRBD1, is unchecked because there is no DNA. The CDR3 sequence is 16 residues long. The germline V gene has CDR1 SGHTA and CDR2 FQGTGA. The CDR3 here is CASSLSGSPSYNEQFF.

The chain joins TRBV29-1 to TRBJ2-1. This CDR3 contains 12 residues. Germline assignment: CDR1 SQVTM and CDR2 ANQGSEA. The chain's CDR3 is CSVDRTYNEQFF.

The chain uses TRBV9 and TRBJ2-7; no DNA is available, so the TRBD1 call from TCRdb remains unchecked. Germline CDR1 reads SGDLS; CDR2 reads YYNGEE. The length of the CDR3 is 16 residues. Here the CDR3 reads CASSVGGGPFSYEKYF.